Following are 16 T cell receptor beta chains from one sample sequenced in a study of cytomegalovirus exposure and HLA in healthy donors. Primers included in the PCR were 60 Vbeta and 13 Jbeta primers. Profiling relied on immunoSEQ multiplex PCR, and the TCRdb table lists in-frame clones only, not all of them. The table includes roughly 130,000 clones, 75% to 85% detected once. Material for sequencing was PBMCs. These receptor sequences come from a male donor in good health and CMV-seropositive.

The chain couples TRBV29-1 to TRBJ2-3, with TRBD2 matching 12 bases. The CDR3 length is 14 residues. CDR1 and CDR2 from the germline V gene are SQVTM and ANQGSEA. After removal of 6 bases from V and 3 bases from J, the junction contained 4 bases not matched to a gene. CDR3 bases: TGCAGCGTAGCTAGCGGGAGGGTGACAGATACGCAGTATTTT. Translating it yields CSVASGRVTDTQYF.

In this sample, this clone turned up a few times. The rearrangement links TRBV9 to TRBJ2-2; 8 bases align to TRBD2. CDR1 and CDR2 (germline): SGDLS, YYNGEE. The CDR3 is 16 residues long. The V gene end was trimmed by 0 bases and the J gene end by 6 bases; junction bases not matched to a gene: 7. The CDR3 region is CASSVATGRASGELFF. The CDR3 DNA follows: TGTGCCAGCAGCGTAGCAACCGGGAGGGCCTCCGGGGAGCTGTTTTTT. The full variable domain, its missing parts supplied by reference TRBV9 and TRBJ2-2, is DSGVTQTPKHLITATGQRVTLRCSPRSGDLSVYWYQQSLDQGLQFLIQYYNGEERAKGNILERFSAQQFPDLHSELNLSSLELGDSALYFCASSVATGRASGELFFGEGSRLTVL.

This chain links TRBV30 with TRBJ1-2; 8 nucleotides line up with TRBD1. The V gene end was trimmed by 3 bases and the J gene end by 4 bases; junction bases not matched to a gene: 7. The CDR3 runs to 14 residues. Looked up from germline, CDR1 is GTSNPN and CDR2 is SVGIG (reference sequence). In nucleotides, the CDR3 is TGTGCCTGGAGGGAGGACAGGGTGGTCTATGGCTACACCTTC. Encoded protein: CAWREDRVVYGYTF.

This chain connects TRBV2 to TRBJ2-1; possibly TRBD1 for D (5 bases). In germline, CDR1 is SNHLY, CDR2 FYNNEI. V was shortened by 6 bases and J by 0 bases, with 12 bases between the two germline ends. CDR3 size: 15 residues. This chain's CDR3 is CASRQVPSSYNEQFF. CDR3 coding DNA: TGTGCCAGCAGACAGGTCCCGAGCTCCTACAATGAGCAGTTCTTC.

This chain uses TRBV2 with TRBJ2-3; D remains ambiguous. This CDR3 is built from 15 residues. Germline loops: CDR1 SNHLY, CDR2 FYNNEI. The V end lost 3 bases, the J end lost 11 bases, and 21 bases lay between the germline ends. CDR3 nucleotide sequence: TGTGCCAGCAGTGACGAGAAATTAACGACCCGCGGGCAGTATTTT. Protein: CASSDEKLTTRGQYF. Filled out from reference TRBV2 and TRBJ2-3, the complete variable domain reads EPEVTQTPSHQVTQMGQEVILRCVPISNHLYFYWYRQILGQKVEFLVSFYNNEISEKSEIFDDQFSVERPDGSNFTLKIRSTKLEDSAMYFCASSDEKLTTRGQYFGPGTRLTVL.

This clone was observed a single time. CDR3 sequence reads: CASSLMEGPDTQYF. As DNA, the CDR3 is TGTGCCAGCAGCTTAATGGAGGGGCCAGATACGCAGTATTTT. The V call is TRBV7-9, the J call TRBJ2-3; a weak D match, TRBD2 (6 bases). The germline V gene encodes CDR1 SEHNR and CDR2 FQNEAQ (reference sequence). The CDR3 runs 14 residues. Deletions cut 2 bases from V and 4 bases from J, with 10 bases between.

The CDR3 DNA sequence: TGTGCCAGCAGCCCCCGGGGGACAGACTCCTACGAGCAGTACTTC. This gives the protein CASSPRGTDSYEQYF. This rearrangement joins TRBV4-2 to TRBJ2-7; D might be TRBD1 (7 bases). V gave up 4 bases and J gave up 0 bases, with 13 bases separating them. This CDR3 contains 15 residues. CDR1 LGHNA and CDR2 YNFKEQ come from the germline V gene.

This chain connects TRBV27 to TRBJ2-7; 15 positions agree with TRBD2. V lost 8 bases, J lost 6 bases, and 11 bases stayed unmatched. The CDR3 runs to 16 residues. Germline V gives CDR1 MNHEY, CDR2 SMNVEV (reference sequence). The CDR3 DNA follows: TGTGCCAGCTCCGGGACTAGCGGGAGGCCCCCCGTCGAGCAGTACTTC. Its protein is CASSGTSGRPPVEQYF.

The chain links TRBV30 to TRBJ1-5, with D hard to call. Trimming took off 0 bases at V and 3 bases at J, with 12 bases between the two ends. The CDR3 has 15 amino acids. Germline V gene lookup returns CDR1 GTSNPN and CDR2 SVGIG (reference sequence). For the CDR3, the DNA is TGTGCCTGGAGTGTACCAGTGGCTCCCAATCAGCCCCAGCATTTT. The encoded protein is CAWSVPVAPNQPQHF.

The V and J genes are TRBV6-6 and TRBJ1-5; D may be TRBD1 (5 bases). This CDR3 contains 15 residues. The ends were cut back, 4 bases at V and 2 bases at J, with 12 bases in the middle. Germline V gene data show CDR1 as MNHNY and CDR2 as SVGAGI (reference sequence). CDR3 coding DNA: TGTGCCAGCAGTTGGGGCCAGGCCGGCAATCAGCCCCAGCATTTT. Protein: CASSWGQAGNQPQHF.

The rearrangement uses TRBV2 and TRBJ2-1; tentative D call: TRBD2 (5 bases). The CDR3 sequence is 13 residues long. Trimming took 6 bases from V and 0 from J, leaving 6 bases between them. Germline V lookup: CDR1 SNHLY, CDR2 FYNNEI. The CDR3 reads CASSGVSYNEQFF. In DNA form, the CDR3 reads TGTGCCAGCAGCGGGGTCTCCTACAATGAGCAGTTCTTC.

The chain joins TRBV5-1 to TRBJ2-1; TRBD2 matches at 7 bases. Trimming cost V 4 bases and J 7 bases; bases outside gene matches: 17. The CDR3 extends over 17 amino acids. Germline CDR1 and CDR2: SGHRS and YFSETQ. The DNA of the CDR3 is TGCGCCAGCAGCCCCACTTTCCGGGGGGTGAGCCCGAATGAGCAGTTCTTC. Encoded protein: CASSPTFRGVSPNEQFF.

The chain is built from TRBV7-8 and TRBJ2-5, with 7 bases matching TRBD2. CDR1 and CDR2 (germline): SGHVS, FQNEAQ. The CDR3 is made up of 16 amino acids. V lost 4 bases, J lost 2 bases, and 10 bases stayed unmatched. CDR3 coding DNA: TGTGCCAGCAGCTCCTTGGGAGGGCGACAGCAAGAGACCCAGTACTTC. Its translation: CASSSLGGRQQETQYF.

V is TRBV2 and J is TRBJ2-1; 14 bases align to TRBD2. The CDR3 has 15 amino acids. Trimming removed 9 bases from V and 4 bases from J; junction bases left unmatched: 5. CDR1 SNHLY and CDR2 FYNNEI come from the germline V gene. The CDR3 nucleotides are TGTGCCAGTTTTTGGACTAGCGGGGGGTACAATGAGCAGTTCTTC. It codes for CASFWTSGGYNEQFF.

The genes are TRBV19 and TRBJ2-1; 9 bases match TRBD1. Germline V gene data show CDR1 as LNHDA and CDR2 as SQIVND (reference sequence). The V gene end was trimmed by 10 bases and the J gene end by 4 bases; junction bases not matched to a gene: 8. The CDR3 loop spans 14 amino acids. This CDR3 reads CATRWGTGYNEQFF. CDR3 coding DNA: TGTGCCACCCGCTGGGGGACAGGGTACAATGAGCAGTTCTTC.

CDR3 in DNA: TGTGCCAGCAACAAAGAGGGGGGACAGGGTACTCCAGATACGCAGTATTTT. The encoded protein is CASNKEGGQGTPDTQYF. The chain combines TRBV9 with TRBJ2-3; 9 nucleotides align to TRBD1. V lost 6 bases, J lost 4 bases, and 15 bases stayed unmatched. The CDR3 length is 17 residues. CDR1 is SGDLS, CDR2 YYNGEE, per germline.